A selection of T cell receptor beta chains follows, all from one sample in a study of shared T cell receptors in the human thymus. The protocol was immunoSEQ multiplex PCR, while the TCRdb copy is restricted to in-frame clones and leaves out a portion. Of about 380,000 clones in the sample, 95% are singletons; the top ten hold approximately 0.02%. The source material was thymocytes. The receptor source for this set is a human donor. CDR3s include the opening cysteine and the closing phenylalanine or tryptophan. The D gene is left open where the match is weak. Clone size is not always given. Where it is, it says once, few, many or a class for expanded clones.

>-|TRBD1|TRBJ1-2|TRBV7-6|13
TGTGCCAGCAGCCCCCGGACAGGCGATGGCTACACCTTC
CASSPRTGDGYTF
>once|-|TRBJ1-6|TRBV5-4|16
TGTGCCAGCAGCCTCCATGGGGGGACCTATAATTCACCCCTCCACTTT
CASSLHGGTYNSPLHF
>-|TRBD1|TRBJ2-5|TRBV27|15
TGTGCCAGCCGCCGCGACAGGGGCAGGCGAGAGACCCAGTACTTC
CASRRDRGRRETQYF
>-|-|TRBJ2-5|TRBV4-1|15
TGCGCCAGCAGCCAACCCGGGGGCTCTCGGGAGACCCAGTACTTC
CASSQPGGSRETQYF
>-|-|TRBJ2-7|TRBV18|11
TGTGCCAGCTCACCGACGGGGGAGCAGTACTTC
CASSPTGEQYF
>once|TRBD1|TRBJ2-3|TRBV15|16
TGTGCCACCAGCAGACCTAGGACAGGGTGCACAGATACGCAGTATTTT
CATSRPRTGCTDTQYF
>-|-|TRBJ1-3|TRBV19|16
TGTGCCAGTAGTATAGCCCCAGGTACAAGTGGAAACACCATATATTTT
CASSIAPGTSGNTIYF
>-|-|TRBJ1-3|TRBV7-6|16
TGTGCCAGCAGCCTAGGAGGGACGACCTCTGGAAACACCATATATTTT
CASSLGGTTSGNTIYF
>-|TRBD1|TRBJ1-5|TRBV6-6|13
TGTGCCAGCAGGGGGACAGGTGGATGGCCCCAGCATTTT
CASRGTGGWPQHF
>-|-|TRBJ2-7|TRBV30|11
TGTGCTGCGGAGGGCCCCTACGAGCAGTACTTC
CAAEGPYEQYF
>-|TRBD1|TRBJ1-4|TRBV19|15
TGTGCCAGTAGTGGGACAGGCGCAACTAATGAAAAACTGTTTTTT
CASSGTGATNEKLFF
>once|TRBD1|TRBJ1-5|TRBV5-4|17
TGTGCCAGCAGCTTGAAGGGACAGGGGGAGAGCAATCAGCCCCAGCATTTT
CASSLKGQGESNQPQHF
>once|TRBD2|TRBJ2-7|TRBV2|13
TGTGCCAGCATTGGGACTAGCTCGTACGAGCAGTACTTC
CASIGTSSYEQYF
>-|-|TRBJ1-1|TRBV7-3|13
TGTGCCAGCAGCCAAACAGGCGGCACTGAAGCTTTCTTT
CASSQTGGTEAFF
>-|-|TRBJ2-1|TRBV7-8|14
TGTGCCAGCAGCCCCGGCCAGCGTAACAATGAGCAGTTCTTC
CASSPGQRNNEQFF
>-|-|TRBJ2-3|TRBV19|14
TGTGCCAGTAGGGTCAGTCATAGCACAGATACGCAGTATTTT
CASRVSHSTDTQYF
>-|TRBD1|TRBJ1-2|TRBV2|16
TGTGCCAGCATTCAAGGGGGGACAGGGACCCTAGAGGGCTACACCTTC
CASIQGGTGTLEGYTF
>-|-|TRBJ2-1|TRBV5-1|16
TGCGCCAGCAGCCCTCGCCCTCGGGAAACCTACAATGAGCAGTTCTTC
CASSPRPRETYNEQFF
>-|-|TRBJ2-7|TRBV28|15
TGTGCCAGCAGTTTTTCACCAACAGCGACCTACGAGCAGTACTTC
CASSFSPTATYEQYF
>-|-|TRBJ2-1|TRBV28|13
TGTGCCAGCAGAATTGCTGGGGGGCTTGAGCAGTTCTTC
CASRIAGGLEQFF
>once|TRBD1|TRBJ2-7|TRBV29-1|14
TGCAGCGTTGCCCAATCAGGGGGAATCTACGAGCAGTACTTC
CSVAQSGGIYEQYF
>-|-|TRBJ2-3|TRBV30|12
TGTGCCTGTGACCATTACACAGATACGCAGTATTTT
CACDHYTDTQYF
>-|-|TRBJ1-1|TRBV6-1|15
TGTGCCAGCAGTGATCTGGGCGGTGAAGACACTGAAGCTTTCTTT
CASSDLGGEDTEAFF
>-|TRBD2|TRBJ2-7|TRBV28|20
TGTGCCAGCAGTTTATGCGGTCGGCGGGACTACAAGCCCCTAAGCATCGAGCAGTACTTC
CASSLCGRRDYKPLSIEQYF
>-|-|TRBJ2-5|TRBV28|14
TGTGCCAGCAGTTTAGGGGGTGGGGAAGAGACCCAGTACTTC
CASSLGGGEETQYF
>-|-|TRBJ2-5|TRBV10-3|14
TGTGCCAGCAGTAACCCGGACATGGTGGAGACCCAGTACTTC
CASSNPDMVETQYF
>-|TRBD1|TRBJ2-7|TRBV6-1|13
TGTGCCAGCAGCGACAACAGGGGGCACGAGCAGTACTTC
CASSDNRGHEQYF
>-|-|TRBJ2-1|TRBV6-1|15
TGTGCCAGCACCCTTGAGGACTTCGGGTTAAATGAGCAGTTCTTC
CASTLEDFGLNEQFF
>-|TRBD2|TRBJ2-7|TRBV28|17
TGTGCCAGCCTTGTCGGGACTAGCGGGAGAGGCTCCTACGAGCAGTACTTC
CASLVGTSGRGSYEQYF
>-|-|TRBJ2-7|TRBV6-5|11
TGTGCCAGCAATAGAGGGACCGAGCAGTACTTC
CASNRGTEQYF
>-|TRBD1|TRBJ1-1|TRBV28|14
TGTGCCAGCAGTTTATCAGGGGGTGAGACTGAAGCTTTCTTT
CASSLSGGETEAFF
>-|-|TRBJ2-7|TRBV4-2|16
TGTGCCAGCAGCCGTTATTCTAGCGTTGCAACCTACGAGCAGTACTTC
CASSRYSSVATYEQYF
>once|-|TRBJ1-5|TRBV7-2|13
TGTGCCAGCAGCTTATCCTTAAATCAGCCCCAGCATTTT
CASSLSLNQPQHF
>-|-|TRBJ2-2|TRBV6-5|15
TGTGCCAGCAGTTCTCTTTTTGGGGGCACCGGGGAGCTGTTTTTT
CASSSLFGGTGELFF
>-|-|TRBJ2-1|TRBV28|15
TGTGCCAGCAGGGCCGGGACACCCTCCTACAATGAGCAGTTCTTC
CASRAGTPSYNEQFF
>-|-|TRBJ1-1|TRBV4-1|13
TGCGCCAGCAGCCAGGGTAAGTCGAACGGGGCTTTCTTT
CASSQGKSNGAFF
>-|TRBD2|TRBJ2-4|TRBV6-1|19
TGTGCCAGCAGTGAAGGTTGGCGGACTAGCCAAAGGATGGAAAACATTCAGTACTTC
CASSEGWRTSQRMENIQYF
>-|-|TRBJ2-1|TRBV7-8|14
TGTGCCAGCAGCTTAGGCGGGAAGGAAAGTGAGCAGTTCTTC
CASSLGGKESEQFF
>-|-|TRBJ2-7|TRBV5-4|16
TGTGCCAGCAGCTTGGATGGTAGCGGAAACTCCTACGAGCAGTACTTC
CASSLDGSGNSYEQYF
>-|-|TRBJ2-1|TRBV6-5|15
TGTGCCAGCAGTTGGACGACTCATACCTACAATGAGCAGTTCTTC
CASSWTTHTYNEQFF
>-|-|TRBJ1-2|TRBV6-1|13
TGTGCCAGCAGTGGAGGGACACGGTATGGCTACACCTTC
CASSGGTRYGYTF
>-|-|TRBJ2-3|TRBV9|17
TGTGCCAGCACCCCCCCGAGAGGGGGGGCCGGGACAGATACGCAGTATTTT
CASTPPRGGAGTDTQYF
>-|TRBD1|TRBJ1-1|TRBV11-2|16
TGTGCCAGCAGCTTAACTCCCAGGGGGGCGGACACTGAAGCTTTCTTT
CASSLTPRGADTEAFF
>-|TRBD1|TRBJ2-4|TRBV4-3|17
TGCGCCAGCAGCCAAGACGGACAGGGGAGCGCCAAAAACATTCAGTACTTC
CASSQDGQGSAKNIQYF
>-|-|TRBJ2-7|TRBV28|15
TGTGCCAGCAGTTTAACGGCGGGTAGCGTCTACGAGCAGTACTTC
CASSLTAGSVYEQYF